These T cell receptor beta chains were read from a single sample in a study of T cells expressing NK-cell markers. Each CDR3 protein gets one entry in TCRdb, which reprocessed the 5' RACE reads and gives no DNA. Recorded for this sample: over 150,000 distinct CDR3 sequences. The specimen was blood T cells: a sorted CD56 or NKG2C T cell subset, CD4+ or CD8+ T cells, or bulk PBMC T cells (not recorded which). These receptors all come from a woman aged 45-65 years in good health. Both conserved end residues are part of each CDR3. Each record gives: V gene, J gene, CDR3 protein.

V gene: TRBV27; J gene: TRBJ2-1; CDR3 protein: CASSPATYRNEQFF
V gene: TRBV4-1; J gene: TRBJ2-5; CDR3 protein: CASSGGTAGSETQYF
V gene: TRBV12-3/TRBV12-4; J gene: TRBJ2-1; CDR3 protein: CASSLEGIGSNEQFF
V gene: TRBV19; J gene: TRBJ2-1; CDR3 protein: CASQAGTRPYNEQFF
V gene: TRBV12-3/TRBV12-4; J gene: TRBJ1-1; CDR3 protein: CASSDLPGQGTEAFF
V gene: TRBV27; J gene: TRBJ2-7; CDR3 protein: CASRLSRDSLGEQYF
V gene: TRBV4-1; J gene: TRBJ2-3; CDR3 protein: CASSRNSKTDTQYF
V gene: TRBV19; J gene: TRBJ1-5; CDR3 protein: CATDRGRDQPQHF
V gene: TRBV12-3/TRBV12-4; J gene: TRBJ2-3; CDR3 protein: CASRGNTDTQYF
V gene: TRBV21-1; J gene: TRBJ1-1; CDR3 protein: CASIKDRVAEAFF
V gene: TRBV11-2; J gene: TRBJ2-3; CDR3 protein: CASSLALPSGTDTQYF
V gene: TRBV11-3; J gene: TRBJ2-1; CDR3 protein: CASSSRLAGGPDEQFF
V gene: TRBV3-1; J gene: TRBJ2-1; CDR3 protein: CASSQYPGPPYNEQFF
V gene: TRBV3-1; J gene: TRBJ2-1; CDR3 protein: CASSPSLNEQFF
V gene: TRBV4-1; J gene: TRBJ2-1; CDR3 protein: CASSQGAVYEQFF
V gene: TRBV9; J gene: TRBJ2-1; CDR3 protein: CASSEGTSGMEFF
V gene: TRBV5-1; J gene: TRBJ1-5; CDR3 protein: CARGADSNQPQHF
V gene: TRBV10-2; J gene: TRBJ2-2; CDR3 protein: CASSETLTGELFF
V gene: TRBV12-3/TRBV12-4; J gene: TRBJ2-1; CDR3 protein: CASRGDRDTYNEQFF
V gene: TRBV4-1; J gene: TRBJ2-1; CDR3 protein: CASSQIPGQRIYNEQFF
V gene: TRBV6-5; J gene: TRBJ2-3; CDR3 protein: CASSYQSTDTQYF
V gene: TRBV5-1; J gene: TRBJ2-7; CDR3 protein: CASSLLAGEAYEQYF